The clone carrying this T cell receptor beta chain was recorded at least ten times. What it binds is unknown. CDR1 and CDR2 from the germline V gene are LGHNT and FRNRAP. CDR3 length: 13 amino acids. Trimming stripped 7 bases from V and 0 bases from J, with 7 bases between. The sample belongs to a study of early T cells in non-severe SARS-CoV-2 infection. Individual cDNA molecules received unique molecular identifiers. TCRdb called the 5' RACE reads again in MiXCR, with one record for every CDR3 protein. Of about 80,000 distinct CDR3 sequences in the sample, roughly 6% were seen once. General observations from the study: Anti-spike CD8 specificities were favored by VDJdb matching, whose results missed private and CD4 specificities.

Sequencing used whole blood. The receptor was derived from an adult who was a healthcare worker with PCR-confirmed SARS-CoV-2 infection or an uninfected control (not recorded which). V usage is TRBV12-5 and J usage is TRBJ2-1; D tentatively reads TRBD1 or TRBD2 (5 bases each). CDR3: CASAGPSYNEQFF. The CDR3 nucleotides are TGTGCTAGTGCGGGACCCTCCTACAATGAGCAGTTCTTC.